Reported below is one TCR beta chain. The CDR3 sequence is 15 residues long. Germline CDR1 is MNHEY and CDR2 is SMNVEV (reference sequence). With V trimmed by 6 bases and J by 3 bases, 7 bases remained unmatched. This entry comes from a study of cytomegalovirus exposure and HLA in healthy donors. PCR amplification relied on 60 Vbeta primers (plus 13 Jbeta primers). Only in-frame clones appear in the TCRdb table, and some are missing; sequencing was by immunoSEQ multiplex PCR. The sample includes around 99,000 clones, less than 70% of them seen just once. Material for sequencing was PBMCs. This clonotype was obtained from an older woman in good health and CMV-seropositive. The chain combines TRBV27 with TRBJ2-5; TRBD1 matches 10 bases. The CDR3 DNA reads TGTGCCAGCAGGGGGGCCGGGACAGGGGAAGAGACCCAGTACTTC. It is translated as CASRGAGTGEETQYF.